This is a list of T cell receptor beta chains from one sample in a study of blood T cell repertoires in COVID-19. Clones were sequenced by immunoSEQ multiplex PCR, and TCRdb holds only the in-frame ones, with some missing. Of some 150,000 clones in the sample, approximately 90% were seen once. The sequenced material came from PBMCs or T cells enriched from blood (not recorded which). These receptors originate from a woman aged 25-40 years with acute COVID-19. Each CDR3 is given with its conserved first and last residue. The D gene is left open where the match is weak. Only part of the rows carry a size: once, few, many, or a class if the clone is expanded.

V gene	clone size	D gene	J gene	CDR3 protein	CDR3 DNA
TRBV7-9	NA	NA	TRBJ1-2	CASSFSPVLPAPGYTF	TGTGCCAGCAGCTTTAGCCCCGTCCTCCCTGCCCCTGGCTACACCTTC
TRBV5-1	once	TRBD1	TRBJ1-2	CASSFADRVYGYTF	TGCGCCAGCAGCTTCGCAGACAGGGTTTATGGCTACACCTTC
TRBV28	NA	TRBD1	TRBJ1-3	CASRDSLNTIYF	TGTGCCAGCCGGGACAGCTTAAACACCATATATTTT
TRBV21-1	NA	NA	TRBJ2-7	CASSNALAGPYEQYF	TGTGCCAGCAGCAATGCTCTAGCGGGGCCCTACGAGCAGTACTTC
TRBV10-2	NA	TRBD2	TRBJ2-5	CASSGSLAGGPLLGETQYF	TGCGCCAGCAGTGGGTCGTTAGCGGGAGGGCCGCTCTTGGGAGAGACCCAGTACTTC
TRBV2	NA	NA	TRBJ1-1	CASSTQVLEAFF	TGTGCCAGCAGTACACAGGTCCTTGAAGCTTTCTTT
TRBV7-6	NA	NA	TRBJ2-7	CASSLGSGNKWGSYEQYF	TGTGCCAGCAGCTTAGGGTCAGGGAATAAGTGGGGTTCCTACGAGCAGTACTTC
TRBV29-1	NA	TRBD1	TRBJ1-2	CSVDRGGQGTLYGYTF	TGCAGCGTTGATAGAGGGGGACAGGGGACTCTCTATGGCTACACCTTC
TRBV3-1/TRBV3-2	NA	NA	TRBJ1-1	CASSRNPGMVSFF	TGTGCCAGCAGCCGTAACCCAGGGATGGTATCTTTCTTT
TRBV5-1	NA	NA	TRBJ2-3	CASSVESLNTDTQYF	TGCGCCAGCAGCGTGGAGTCCCTAAACACAGATACGCAGTATTTT
TRBV29-1	NA	TRBD1	TRBJ2-7	CSVEEYGTGGYEQYF	TGCAGCGTTGAAGAATATGGGACAGGGGGCTACGAGCAGTACTTC
TRBV11-1	NA	TRBD2	TRBJ2-2	CASSLADSGRTGELFF	TGTGCCAGCAGCTTAGCGGACAGCGGGAGAACCGGGGAGCTGTTTTTT
TRBV29-1	NA	NA	TRBJ1-1	CSVEGQVNTEAFF	TGCAGCGTTGAGGGACAAGTGAACACTGAAGCTTTCTTT